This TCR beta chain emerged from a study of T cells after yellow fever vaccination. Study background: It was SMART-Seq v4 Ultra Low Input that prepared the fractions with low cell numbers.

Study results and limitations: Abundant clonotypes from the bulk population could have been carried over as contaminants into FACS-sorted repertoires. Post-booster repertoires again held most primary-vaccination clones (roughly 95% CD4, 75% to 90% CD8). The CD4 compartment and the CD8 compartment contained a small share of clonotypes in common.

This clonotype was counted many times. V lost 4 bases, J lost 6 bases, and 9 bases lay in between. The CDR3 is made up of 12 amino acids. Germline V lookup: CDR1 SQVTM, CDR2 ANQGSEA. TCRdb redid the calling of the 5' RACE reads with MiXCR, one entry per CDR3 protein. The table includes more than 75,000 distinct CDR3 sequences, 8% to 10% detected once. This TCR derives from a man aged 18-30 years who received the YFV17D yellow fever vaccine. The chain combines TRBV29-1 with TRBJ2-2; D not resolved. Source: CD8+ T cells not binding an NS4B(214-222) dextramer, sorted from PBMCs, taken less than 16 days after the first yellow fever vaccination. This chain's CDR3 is CSVVLGSGELFF. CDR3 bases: TGCAGCGTTGTCCTCGGGTCCGGGGAGCTGTTTTTT.